A single T cell receptor (beta chain) is shown here with its context. From germline, CDR1 is LNHNV and CDR2 YYDKDF (reference sequence). Trimming cost V 1 base and J 1 base, with 10 bases left between them. This CDR3 is 15 amino acids long. Assay used: immunoSEQ multiplex PCR; TCRdb lists only in-frame clones, some missing. The sample shows about 410,000 clones, 89% of them seen only once. The data are from a study of blood T cell repertoires in COVID-19. Sequencing was carried out using peripheral blood. The clonotype comes from a woman between 40 and 55 years old with COVID-19, enrolled during active disease. The chain joins TRBV15 to TRBJ1-1; no clear D. CDR3 DNA: TGTGCCACCAGCAGAGGGGCAGGCGCGAACACTGAAGCTTTCTTT. Its translation: CATSRGAGANTEAFF.